Presented here are 19 T cell receptor beta chains from one specimen sequenced in a study of blood T cell repertoires in COVID-19. The method was immunoSEQ multiplex PCR; TCRdb's version includes in-frame clones alone and lacks a portion of them. Among over 150,000 clones listed, approximately 80% were seen once. Source material: peripheral blood. The receptors were sampled from a woman in her forties with COVID-19, enrolled during active disease.

The J gene is TRBJ2-5, the V gene TRBV3-1 (or the pseudogene TRBV3-2); the match to TRBD2 covers 9 bases. The CDR3 is 17 amino acids. Losses at the gene ends were 0 bases for V and 1 base for J; bases not matched to a gene: 6. Looked up from germline, CDR1 is LGHDT and CDR2 is YNNKEL (reference sequence). This CDR3 is CASSQDQQRGVQETQYF. CDR3 nucleotide sequence: TGTGCCAGCAGCCAAGATCAACAGCGGGGGGTCCAAGAGACCCAGTACTTC.

The chain uses TRBV10-2 and TRBJ1-6, with TRBD1 matching 7 bases. This CDR3 comprises 15 residues. V lost 3 bases, J lost 9 bases, and 8 bases stayed unmatched. From germline, CDR1 is WSHSY and CDR2 SAAADI. The CDR3 coding sequence is TGCGCCAGCAGTGACCCGACAGGGAATGGTTCACCCCTCCACTTT. Translating it yields CASSDPTGNGSPLHF.

The chain joins TRBV5-4 to TRBJ2-1; 11 positions match TRBD1. Germline-derived CDR1 and CDR2 are SGHNT and YYREEE (reference sequence). The CDR3 contains 15 residues. V was clipped by 0 bases and J by 8 bases; unmatched bases: 4. In nucleotides, the CDR3 is TGTGCCAGCAGCTTGGCCGGGACAGGGGGACATGAGCAGTTCTTC. Protein product: CASSLAGTGGHEQFF.

The chain uses TRBV10-3 and TRBJ2-1; D is uncertain. There are 14 residues in the CDR3. The germline V and J ends were trimmed by 7 bases and 2 bases, with 12 bases remaining between them. Germline V gene data show CDR1 as ENHRY and CDR2 as SYGVKD. The CDR3 spells CAIMETSAYNEQFF. The DNA for the CDR3 is TGTGCCATCATGGAGACTTCCGCCTACAATGAGCAGTTCTTC.

This clone was picked up one time. This rearrangement joins TRBV7-9 to TRBJ2-1, with 7 bases fitting TRBD2. The CDR3 is made up of 14 amino acids. After removal of 2 bases from V and 8 bases from J, the junction contained 6 bases not matched to a gene. Germline V gene data show CDR1 as SEHNR and CDR2 as FQNEAQ (reference sequence). CDR3 sequence: CASSLPAGRHEQFF. CDR3 DNA: TGTGCCAGCAGCTTACCAGCGGGACGCCATGAGCAGTTCTTC. Full variable domain (rest looked up from reference TRBV7-9 and TRBJ2-1): DTGVSQNPRHKITKRGQNVTFRCDPISEHNRLYWYRQTLGQGPEFLTYFQNEAQLEKSRLLSDRFSAERPKGSFSTLEIQRTEQGDSAMYLCASSLPAGRHEQFFGPGTRLTVL.

This clone was counted at least ten times. The chain recombines TRBV25-1 with TRBJ2-1; 7 positions agree with TRBD2. Germline CDR1 reads MGHDK; CDR2 reads SYGVNS. Trimming removed 3 bases from V and 4 bases from J; junction bases left unmatched: 3. CDR3 length: 14 residues. CDR3 loop: CASSDAGDYNEQFF. CDR3 sequence (DNA): TGTGCCAGCAGTGACGCGGGGGATTACAATGAGCAGTTCTTC.

This clone was picked up a small number of times. The chain has TRBV6-1 and TRBJ1-5; 10 bases map to TRBD1. The CDR3 is 16 amino acids. Looked up from germline, CDR1 is MNHNS and CDR2 is SASEGT. Trimming at V came to 3 bases and at J to 4 bases, leaving 6 bases not matched to a gene. CDR3 residues: CASSERGTGVNQPQHF. The DNA of the CDR3 is TGTGCCAGCAGTGAGAGGGGGACAGGGGTTAATCAGCCCCAGCATTTT.

This chain connects TRBV10-2 to TRBJ1-1, with a weak D call TRBD1 (5 bases). Looked up from germline, CDR1 is WSHSY and CDR2 is SAAADI. The CDR3 is 15 amino acids. The ends were cut back, 0 bases at V and 4 bases at J, with 12 bases in the middle. The CDR3 protein is CASSESNVRGTEAFF. As DNA, the CDR3 is TGCGCCAGCAGTGAGTCAAACGTTAGGGGCACTGAAGCTTTCTTT.

This clone was recorded a few times. The gene calls are TRBV15 and TRBJ1-1, with a tentative D call TRBD1 (6 bases). CDR1 and CDR2 from the germline V gene are LNHNV and YYDKDF (reference sequence). CDR3 length equals 14 residues. With 4 bases removed from V and 2 bases from J, the gap between germline ends came to 11 bases. DNA for the CDR3: TGTGCCACCAGCAACAGGGCCATCAACACTGAAGCTTTCTTT. It specifies CATSNRAINTEAFF.

This clone has only a few counts. V usage is TRBV6-5 and J usage is TRBJ1-5; a possible D gene is TRBD1 (5 bases). The CDR3 sequence is 13 residues long. The germline gives CDR1 MNHEY, CDR2 SVGAGI. The germline V and J ends were trimmed by 6 bases and 3 bases, with 9 bases remaining between them. The CDR3 here is CASRLQDNQPQHF. The CDR3 DNA sequence: TGTGCCAGCAGATTACAGGACAATCAGCCCCAGCATTTT.

The J gene is TRBJ2-2, the V gene TRBV7-6; 8 bases are a match to TRBD2. The V gene end was trimmed by 0 bases and the J gene end by 2 bases; junction bases not matched to a gene: 17. The CDR3 is 21 residues long. Germline V gives CDR1 SGHVS, CDR2 FNYEAQ. CDR3 DNA: TGTGCCAGCAGCTTAGCCCCCCCACGCTACGGGGGGGGCCAAAACACCGGGGAGCTGTTTTTT. Translation: CASSLAPPRYGGGQNTGELFF.

The rearrangement links TRBV24-1 to TRBJ1-5; tentative D call: TRBD1 (5 bases). This CDR3 region has 14 residues. Trimming stripped 6 bases from V and 0 bases from J, with 8 bases between. The germline V gene encodes CDR1 KGHDR and CDR2 SFDVKD. Written as DNA, the CDR3 is TGTGCCACCAGTCCGACAGATAGCAATCAGCCCCAGCATTTT. This translates into CATSPTDSNQPQHF.

The chain has TRBV18 and TRBJ1-5, with a possible D match to TRBD1 (6 bases). CDR1 and CDR2 (germline): KGHSH, LQKENI. V was clipped by 3 bases and J by 4 bases, with 16 bases between them. The CDR3 has 16 residues. Written as DNA, the CDR3 is TGTGCCAGCTCACCGTCAGGAAGGGGGGGAAATCAGCCCCAGCATTTT. This encodes CASSPSGRGGNQPQHF.

The V and J genes are TRBV6-5 and TRBJ1-2; tentatively, D is TRBD1 (5 bases). CDR3 length: 15 residues. Trimming removed 7 bases from V and 6 bases from J, with 21 bases in between. Per germline, CDR1 MNHEY and CDR2 SVGAGI. CDR3 amino acids: CASTSPGRRGNGYTF. CDR3 nucleotides: TGTGCCAGCACCTCCCCAGGGCGCCGGGGGAATGGCTACACCTTC.

To note about this clone: This same CDR3 is encoded by further DNA sequences in the sample. This chain uses TRBV10-3 with TRBJ2-3; D is possibly TRBD1 (5 bases). The CDR3 is 13 amino acids. From germline, CDR1 is ENHRY and CDR2 SYGVKD. Trimming shortened V by 4 bases and J by 4 bases, and 9 bases separated the two germline ends. CDR3 nucleotides: TGTGCCATCAGTGGGGGCGCGGCAGATACGCAGTATTTT. This gives the protein CAISGGAADTQYF.

The rearrangement uses TRBV29-1 and TRBJ2-7; no clear D gene. The V and J ends lost 3 bases and 0 bases respectively, with 6 bases between them. The germline V gene has CDR1 SQVTM and CDR2 ANQGSEA. This CDR3 is 12 amino acids long. Here the CDR3 DNA reads TGCAGCGTTGAGGAGTCCTCCTACGAGCAGTACTTC. Amino acids: CSVEESSYEQYF.

The chain recombines TRBV10-1 with TRBJ1-1; 7 bases are a match to TRBD1. Germline V lookup: CDR1 WNHNN, CDR2 SYGVQD (reference sequence). V lost 8 bases to trimming and J lost 1 base; unmatched junction nucleotides: 4. CDR3 length equals 13 residues. CDR3 loop: CASGRTGNTEAFF. As DNA, the CDR3 is TGCGCCAGCGGTCGGACAGGGAACACTGAAGCTTTCTTT.

The CDR3 protein is CASSPKQGLTGYTF. DNA for the CDR3: TGCGCCAGCAGCCCGAAACAGGGTTTGACCGGGTACACCTTC. The V gene is TRBV5-1, the J gene TRBJ1-2; D may be TRBD1 (6 bases). V lost 4 bases and J 11 bases, leaving 21 bases between the germline ends. This CDR3 is 14 amino acids long. Germline V gives CDR1 SGHRS, CDR2 YFSETQ.

This rearrangement joins TRBV9 to TRBJ2-3; 8 positions agree with TRBD2. Germline CDR1 reads SGDLS; CDR2 reads YYNGEE. The CDR3 loop spans 15 amino acids. V dropped 4 bases and J dropped 2; count of bases not matched to a gene: 6. CDR3 DNA: TGTGCCAGCAGCCGTGCGGGAGGACTCACAGATACGCAGTATTTT. Translated, it gives CASSRAGGLTDTQYF.